These T cell receptor beta chains were read from a single sample in a study of shared clonotypes between healthy human individuals. Measured with immunoSEQ multiplex PCR; TCRdb has only the in-frame clones, and not every one. The sample has approximately 1.5 million clones, less than 99% seen once. Source material: naive CD4+ T cells sorted from blood. All receptors come from a man aged 25-45 years in good health. Each CDR3 is given with its conserved first and last residue.

>TRBJ1-2|TRBV18
CASSPRPDRGDNYGYTF
>TRBJ2-7|TRBV4-1
CASSQEYAGGEQYF
>TRBJ2-1|TRBV10-2
CASSEPELAGRQFF
>TRBJ2-3|TRBV5-4
CASSHTGGGTDTQYF
>TRBJ2-2|TRBV5-4
CASSLPAGELFF
>TRBJ2-7|TRBV5-1
CASSLEFFRDRSYEQYF
>TRBJ2-1|TRBV9
CASSVRLGGHNEQFF
>TRBJ2-1|TRBV15
CATSILLTSGSVNEQFF
>TRBJ1-5|TRBV2
CASGTDRSNQPQHF
>TRBJ2-7|TRBV9
CASSHSGSFYEQYF
>TRBJ2-5|TRBV2
CASLIGTQETQYF
>TRBJ1-1|TRBV28
CASSKTVGWEAFF
>TRBJ2-3|TRBV7-9
CASSHASGLAGTDTQYF
>TRBJ1-2|TRBV9
CASSVGGQGAYGYTF
>TRBJ1-2|TRBV7-9
CASSLAASNYGYTF
>TRBJ1-1|TRBV15
CATSRSGSGGTEAFF
>TRBJ2-7|TRBV19
CASSIGAGGSLSYEQYF
>TRBJ2-3|TRBV5-1
CASSLRGRTDTQYF
>TRBJ1-1|TRBV2
CASMVLRLMNTEAFF
>TRBJ1-4|TRBV7-9
CASRKGSGDNEKLFF
>TRBJ2-5|TRBV6-5
CATLQGAGETQYF
>TRBJ2-7|TRBV5-1
CASSNGGTGGPGLAYEQYF
>TRBJ2-7|TRBV18
CASSPTAAPTSGRTSYEQYF
>TRBJ2-1|TRBV7-2
CASSLEGRRFYNEQFF
>TRBJ2-7|TRBV28
CATSPGQSYEQYF
>TRBJ2-7|TRBV28
CASERIGGHYEQYF
>TRBJ2-1|TRBV19
CASSEGTGGNEQFF
>TRBJ2-5|TRBV5-1
CASSLNFASRGIQETQYF
>TRBJ2-1|TRBV5-1
CASSSVREQFF
>TRBJ2-1|TRBV4-2
CASSQDLSNEQFF
>TRBJ2-1|TRBV19
CASSIGRNPQYEQFF
>TRBJ2-2|TRBV7-2
CASSWKNTGELFF
>TRBJ2-2|TRBV5-1
CASSRDAPNTGELFF
>TRBJ2-1|TRBV28
CASKTSGRPNEQFF
>TRBJ1-1|TRBV5-6
CASSHRTLRATEAFF
>TRBJ2-1|TRBV28
CASSARGRLYNEQFF
>TRBJ2-7|TRBV29-1
CSVFTGVKAYEQYF